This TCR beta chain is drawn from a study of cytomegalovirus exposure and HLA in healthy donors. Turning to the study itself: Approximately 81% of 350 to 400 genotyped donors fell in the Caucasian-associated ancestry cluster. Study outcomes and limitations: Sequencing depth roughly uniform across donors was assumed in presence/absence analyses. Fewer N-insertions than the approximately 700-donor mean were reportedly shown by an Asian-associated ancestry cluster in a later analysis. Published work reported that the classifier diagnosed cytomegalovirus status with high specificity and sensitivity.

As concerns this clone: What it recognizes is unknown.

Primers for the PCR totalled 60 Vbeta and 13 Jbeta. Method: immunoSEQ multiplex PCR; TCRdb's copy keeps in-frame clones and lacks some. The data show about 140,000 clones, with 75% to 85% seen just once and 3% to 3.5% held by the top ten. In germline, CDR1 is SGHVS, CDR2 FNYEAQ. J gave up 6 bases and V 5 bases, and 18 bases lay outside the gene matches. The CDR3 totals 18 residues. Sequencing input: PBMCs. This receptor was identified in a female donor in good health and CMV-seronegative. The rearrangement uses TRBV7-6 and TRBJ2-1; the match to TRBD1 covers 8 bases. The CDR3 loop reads CASSHDQYRIDRGNEQFF. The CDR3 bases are TGTGCCAGCAGCCACGACCAATATAGGATCGACAGGGGCAATGAGCAGTTCTTC.